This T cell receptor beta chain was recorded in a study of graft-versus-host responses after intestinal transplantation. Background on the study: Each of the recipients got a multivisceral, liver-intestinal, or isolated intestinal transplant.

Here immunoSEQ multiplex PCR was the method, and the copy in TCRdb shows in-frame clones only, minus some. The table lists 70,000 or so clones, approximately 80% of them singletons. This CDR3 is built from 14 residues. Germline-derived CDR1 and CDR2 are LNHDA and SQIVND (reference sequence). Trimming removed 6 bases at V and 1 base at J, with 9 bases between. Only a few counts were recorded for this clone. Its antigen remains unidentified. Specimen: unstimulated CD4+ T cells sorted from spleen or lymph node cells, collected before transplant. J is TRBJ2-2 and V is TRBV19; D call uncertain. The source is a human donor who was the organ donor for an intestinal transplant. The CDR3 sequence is CASRESRNTGELFF. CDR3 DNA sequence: TGTGCCAGTAGGGAGTCCCGGAACACCGGGGAGCTGTTTTTT.